The present TCR beta chain was sequenced within a study of cytomegalovirus exposure and HLA in healthy donors. At the level of the study: Later analysis reported that the 110 or so validation repertoires shared the platform of the approximately 690 first-cohort repertoires. Study-level points and caveats: Some public TCRs appeared in many individuals, while most sequences were rare. Three chains linked to CMV were shown in vitro to be specific for CMV antigens.

Sequencing used immunoSEQ multiplex PCR; TCRdb keeps in-frame clones, though not all of them. This table has about 160,000 clones, roughly 95% appearing once. Trimming removed 5 bases at V and 4 bases at J, with 6 bases between. The CDR3 contains 11 residues. Germline CDR1 reads SGHRS; CDR2 reads YFSETQ. Details on this clone: What it binds is not known.

This TCR derives from a woman under 30 in good health and CMV-seronegative. The gene calls are TRBV5-1 and TRBJ1-1; D is perhaps TRBD1 (5 bases). The sample comprised PBMCs. The DNA of the CDR3 is TGCGCCAGCAGAAGGGGCACTGAAGCTTTCTTT. As protein: CASRRGTEAFF.